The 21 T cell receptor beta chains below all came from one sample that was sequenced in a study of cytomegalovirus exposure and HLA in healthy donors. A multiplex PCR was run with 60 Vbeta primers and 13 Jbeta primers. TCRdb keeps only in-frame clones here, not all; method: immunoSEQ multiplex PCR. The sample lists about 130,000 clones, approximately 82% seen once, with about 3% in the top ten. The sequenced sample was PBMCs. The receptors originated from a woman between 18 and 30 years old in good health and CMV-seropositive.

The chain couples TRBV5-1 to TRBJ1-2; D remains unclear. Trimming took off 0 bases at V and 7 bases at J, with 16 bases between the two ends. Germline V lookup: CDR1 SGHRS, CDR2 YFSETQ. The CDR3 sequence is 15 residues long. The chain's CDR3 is CASSLAREGGSGYTF. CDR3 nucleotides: TGCGCCAGCAGCTTGGCCCGGGAGGGAGGGAGTGGCTACACCTTC. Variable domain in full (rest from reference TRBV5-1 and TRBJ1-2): KAGVTQTPRYLIKTRGQQVTLSCSPISGHRSVSWYQQTPGQGLQFLFEYFSETQRNKGNFPGRFSGRQFSNSRSEMNVSTLELGDSALYLCASSLAREGGSGYTFGSGTRLTVV.

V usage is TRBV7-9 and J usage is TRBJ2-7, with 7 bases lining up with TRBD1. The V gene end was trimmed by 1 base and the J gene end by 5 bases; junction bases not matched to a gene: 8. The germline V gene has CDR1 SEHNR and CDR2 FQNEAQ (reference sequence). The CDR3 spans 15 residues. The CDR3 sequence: CASSLEQGVPHEQYF. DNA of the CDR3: TGTGCCAGCAGCTTAGAGCAGGGGGTCCCCCACGAGCAGTACTTC. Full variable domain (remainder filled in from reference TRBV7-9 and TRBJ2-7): DTGVSQNPRHKITKRGQNVTFRCDPISEHNRLYWYRQTLGQGPEFLTYFQNEAQLEKSRLLSDRFSAERPKGSFSTLEIQRTEQGDSAMYLCASSLEQGVPHEQYFGPGTRLTVT.

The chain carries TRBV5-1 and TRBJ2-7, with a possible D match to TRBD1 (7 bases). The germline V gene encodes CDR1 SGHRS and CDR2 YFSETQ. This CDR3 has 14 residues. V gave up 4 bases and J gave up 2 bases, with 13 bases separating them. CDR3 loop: CASSGGTDPYEQYF. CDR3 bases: TGCGCCAGCAGCGGCGGGACAGACCCCTACGAGCAGTACTTC.

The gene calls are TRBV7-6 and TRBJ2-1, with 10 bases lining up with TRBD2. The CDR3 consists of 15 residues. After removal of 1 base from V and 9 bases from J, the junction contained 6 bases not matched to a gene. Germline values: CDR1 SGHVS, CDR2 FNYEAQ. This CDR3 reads CASSLGSGGVGEQFF. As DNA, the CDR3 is TGTGCCAGCAGCTTAGGAAGCGGGGGGGTGGGTGAGCAGTTCTTC.

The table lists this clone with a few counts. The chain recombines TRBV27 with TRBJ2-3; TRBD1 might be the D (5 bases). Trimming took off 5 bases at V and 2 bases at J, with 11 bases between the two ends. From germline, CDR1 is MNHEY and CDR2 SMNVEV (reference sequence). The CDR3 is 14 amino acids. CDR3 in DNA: TGTGCCAGCAGTATTGCAGGGTACACAGATACGCAGTATTTT. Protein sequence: CASSIAGYTDTQYF.

The CDR3 protein is CASSEEGGNQPQHF. As DNA, the CDR3 is TGTGCCAGCAGTGAAGAGGGGGGCAATCAGCCCCAGCATTTT. The chain joins TRBV25-1 to TRBJ1-5; TRBD1 is a possible D gene (6 bases). This CDR3 contains 14 residues. V dropped 2 bases and J dropped 2 bases, with 7 bases sitting between them. Germline CDR1 MGHDK, CDR2 SYGVNS. Looking up the rest from reference TRBV25-1 and TRBJ1-5 gives the full variable domain: EADIYQTPRYLVIGTGKKITLECSQTMGHDKMYWYQQDPGMELHLIHYSYGVNSTEKGDLSSESTVSRIRTEHFPLTLESARPSHTSQYLCASSEEGGNQPQHFGDGTRLSIL.

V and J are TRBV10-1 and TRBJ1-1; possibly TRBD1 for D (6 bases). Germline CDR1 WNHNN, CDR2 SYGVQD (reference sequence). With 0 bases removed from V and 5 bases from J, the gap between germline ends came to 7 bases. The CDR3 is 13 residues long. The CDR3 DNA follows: TGCGCCAGCAGTGAGTCAGGGGGAACTGAAGCTTTCTTT. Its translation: CASSESGGTEAFF.

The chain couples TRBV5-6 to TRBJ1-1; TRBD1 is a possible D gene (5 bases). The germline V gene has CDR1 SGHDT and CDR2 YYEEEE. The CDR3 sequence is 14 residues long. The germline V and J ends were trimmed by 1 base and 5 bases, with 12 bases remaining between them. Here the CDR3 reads CASSLQGLETEAFF. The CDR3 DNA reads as TGTGCCAGCAGCTTGCAGGGTTTGGAGACTGAAGCTTTCTTT.

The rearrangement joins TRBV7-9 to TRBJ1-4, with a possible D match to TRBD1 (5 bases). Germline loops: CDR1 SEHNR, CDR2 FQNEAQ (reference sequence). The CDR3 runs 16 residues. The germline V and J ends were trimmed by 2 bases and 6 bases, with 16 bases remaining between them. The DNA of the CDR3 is TGTGCCAGCAGCTTATGGGGGGAATCACGGGATGAAAAACTGTTTTTT. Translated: CASSLWGESRDEKLFF. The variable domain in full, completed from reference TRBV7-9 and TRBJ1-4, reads DTGVSQNPRHKITKRGQNVTFRCDPISEHNRLYWYRQTLGQGPEFLTYFQNEAQLEKSRLLSDRFSAERPKGSFSTLEIQRTEQGDSAMYLCASSLWGESRDEKLFFGSGTQLSVL.

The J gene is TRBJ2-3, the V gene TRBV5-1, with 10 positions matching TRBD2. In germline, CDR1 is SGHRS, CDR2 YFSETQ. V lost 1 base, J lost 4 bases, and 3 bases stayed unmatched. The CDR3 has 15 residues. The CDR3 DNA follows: TGCGCCAGCAGCTTGACTAGCGGGGCCTCAGATACGCAGTATTTT. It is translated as CASSLTSGASDTQYF.

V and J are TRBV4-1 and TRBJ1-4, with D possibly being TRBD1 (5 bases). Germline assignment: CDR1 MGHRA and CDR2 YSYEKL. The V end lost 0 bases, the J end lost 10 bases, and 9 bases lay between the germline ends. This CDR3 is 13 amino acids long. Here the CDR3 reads CASSQEVQGKLFF. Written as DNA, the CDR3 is TGCGCCAGCAGCCAAGAGGTGCAGGGAAAACTGTTTTTT.

The CDR3 DNA sequence: TGTGCCAGCAGCCCCCGGACTAGCTCAGATACGCAGTATTTT. This encodes CASSPRTSSDTQYF. The chain has TRBV7-7 and TRBJ2-3; 8 nucleotides agree with TRBD2. The CDR3 sequence is 14 residues long. Unmatched junction bases numbered 5, after V lost 5 bases and J lost 4 bases. Germline CDR1 reads SSHAT; CDR2 reads FNYEAQ (reference sequence).

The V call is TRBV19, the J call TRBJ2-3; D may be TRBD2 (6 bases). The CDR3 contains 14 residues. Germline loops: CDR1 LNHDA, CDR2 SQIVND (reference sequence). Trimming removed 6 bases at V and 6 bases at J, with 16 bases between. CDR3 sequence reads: CASSPPGGRDTQYF. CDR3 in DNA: TGTGCCAGTAGCCCCCCCGGGGGTCGGGATACGCAGTATTTT.

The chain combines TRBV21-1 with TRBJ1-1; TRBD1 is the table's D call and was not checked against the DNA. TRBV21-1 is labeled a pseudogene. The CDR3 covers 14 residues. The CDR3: CASSKRQENTEAFF. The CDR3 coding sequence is TGTGCCAGCAGCAAACGCCAGGAAAACACTGAAGCTTTCTTT.

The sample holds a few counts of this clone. Written as DNA, the CDR3 is TGTGCCAGCAGCCCCCTTCCCGAGACAGATACGCAGTATTTT. Translated, it gives CASSPLPETDTQYF. The V gene is TRBV9, the J gene TRBJ2-3; D is unclear. The germline gives CDR1 SGDLS, CDR2 YYNGEE. The CDR3 sequence is 14 residues long. Trimming left V 4 bases short and J 3 bases short, with 12 bases between.

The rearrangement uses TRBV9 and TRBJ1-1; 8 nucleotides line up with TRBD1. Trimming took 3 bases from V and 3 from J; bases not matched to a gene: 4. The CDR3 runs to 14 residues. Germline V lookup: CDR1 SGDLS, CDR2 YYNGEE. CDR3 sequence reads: CASSGRQGYTEAFF. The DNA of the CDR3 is TGTGCCAGCAGCGGGAGACAGGGGTACACTGAAGCTTTCTTT.

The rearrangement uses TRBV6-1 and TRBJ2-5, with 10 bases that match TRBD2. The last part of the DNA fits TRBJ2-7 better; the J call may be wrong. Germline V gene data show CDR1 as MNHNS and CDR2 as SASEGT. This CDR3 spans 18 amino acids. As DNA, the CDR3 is TGTGCCAGCAGTGCCCAGAGCCAACTAGCGGGGCTGATACGCGAGCAGTACTTC. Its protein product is CASSAQSQLAGLIREQYF.

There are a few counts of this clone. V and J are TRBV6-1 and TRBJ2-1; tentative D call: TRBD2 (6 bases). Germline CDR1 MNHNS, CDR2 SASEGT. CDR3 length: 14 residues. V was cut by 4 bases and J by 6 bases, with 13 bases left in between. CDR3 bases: TGTGCCAGCAGTGTTTCGGGGGAGGCCAATGAGCAGTTCTTC. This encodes CASSVSGEANEQFF.

CDR3 sequence: CASSLVGGDSYEQYF. The CDR3 nucleotides read TGTGCCAGCAGCTTAGTAGGAGGGGACTCCTACGAGCAGTACTTC. This rearrangement joins TRBV11-2 to TRBJ2-7; D possibly corresponds to TRBD2 (6 bases). Germline V gene lookup returns CDR1 SGHAT and CDR2 FQNNGV. Trimming cost V 1 base and J 0 bases, with 10 bases left between them. The CDR3 covers 15 residues.

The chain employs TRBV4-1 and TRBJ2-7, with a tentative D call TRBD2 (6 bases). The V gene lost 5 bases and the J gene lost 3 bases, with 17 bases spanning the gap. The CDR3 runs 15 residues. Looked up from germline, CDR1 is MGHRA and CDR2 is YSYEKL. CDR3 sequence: CASSIRRGSYYEQYF. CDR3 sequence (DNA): TGCGCCAGCAGCATCAGGAGGGGCAGCTACTACGAGCAGTACTTC.

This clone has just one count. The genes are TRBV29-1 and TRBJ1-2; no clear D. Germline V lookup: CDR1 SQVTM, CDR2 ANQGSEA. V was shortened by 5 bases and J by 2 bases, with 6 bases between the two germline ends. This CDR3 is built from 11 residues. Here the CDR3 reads CSVSGNYGYTF. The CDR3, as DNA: TGCAGCGTTTCCGGGAACTATGGCTACACCTTC.